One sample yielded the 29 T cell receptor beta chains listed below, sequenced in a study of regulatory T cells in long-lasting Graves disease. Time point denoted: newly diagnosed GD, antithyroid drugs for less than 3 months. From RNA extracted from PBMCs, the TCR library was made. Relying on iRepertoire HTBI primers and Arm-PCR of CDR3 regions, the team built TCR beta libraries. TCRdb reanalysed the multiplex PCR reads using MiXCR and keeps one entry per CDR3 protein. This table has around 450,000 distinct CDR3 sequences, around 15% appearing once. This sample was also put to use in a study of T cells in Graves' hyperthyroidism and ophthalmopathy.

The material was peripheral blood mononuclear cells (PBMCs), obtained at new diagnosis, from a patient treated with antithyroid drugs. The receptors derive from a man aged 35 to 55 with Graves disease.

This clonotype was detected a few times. Here the CDR3 DNA reads TGTGCCAGCAGTGAATATGGTGGCGGGAGGAAGGATACGCAGTATTTT. As protein: CASSEYGGGRKDTQYF. V and J are TRBV25-1 and TRBJ2-3; 8 positions match TRBD2. The germline CDR1 and CDR2 sequences are MGHDK and SYGVNS. This CDR3 contains 16 residues. The V segment lost 0 bases and the J segment 6 bases; nucleotides outside the gene matches: 8.

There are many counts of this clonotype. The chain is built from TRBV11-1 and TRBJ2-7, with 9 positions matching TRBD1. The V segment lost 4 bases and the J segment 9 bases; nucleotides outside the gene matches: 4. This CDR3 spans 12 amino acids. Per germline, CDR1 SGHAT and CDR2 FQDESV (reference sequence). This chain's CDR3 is CASSSDRGWQYF. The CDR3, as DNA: TGTGCCAGCAGCTCGGACAGGGGCTGGCAGTACTTC. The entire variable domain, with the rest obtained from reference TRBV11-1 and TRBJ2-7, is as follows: EAEVAQSPRYKITEKSQAVAFWCDPISGHATLYWYRQILGQGPELLVQFQDESVVDDSQLPKDRFSAERLKGVDSTLKIQPAELGDSAMYLCASSSDRGWQYFGPGTRLTVT.

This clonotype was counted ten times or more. CDR3 protein: CSASGPQHEQFF. The CDR3 DNA reads TGCAGTGCTTCGGGCCCCCAGCATGAGCAGTTCTTC. The J gene is TRBJ2-1, the V gene TRBV20-1; D is unclear. The CDR3 is made up of 12 amino acids. Trimming took off 5 bases at V and 8 bases at J, with 13 bases between the two ends. CDR1 is DFQATT and CDR2 is SNEGSKA in the germline V gene (reference sequence).

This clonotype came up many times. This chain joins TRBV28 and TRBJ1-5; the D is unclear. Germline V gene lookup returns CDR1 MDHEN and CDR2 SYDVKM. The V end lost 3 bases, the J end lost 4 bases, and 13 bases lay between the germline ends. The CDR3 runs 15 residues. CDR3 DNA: TGTGCCAGCAGTTTGGGATCGGCGGGAAATCAGCCCCAGCATTTT. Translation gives CASSLGSAGNQPQHF.

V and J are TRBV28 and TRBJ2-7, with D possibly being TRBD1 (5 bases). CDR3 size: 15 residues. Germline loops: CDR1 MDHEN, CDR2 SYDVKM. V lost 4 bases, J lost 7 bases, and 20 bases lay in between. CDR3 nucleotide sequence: TGTGCCAGCAGTTCGACATGGGGCTCCTACAATGAGCAGTACTTC. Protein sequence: CASSSTWGSYNEQYF.

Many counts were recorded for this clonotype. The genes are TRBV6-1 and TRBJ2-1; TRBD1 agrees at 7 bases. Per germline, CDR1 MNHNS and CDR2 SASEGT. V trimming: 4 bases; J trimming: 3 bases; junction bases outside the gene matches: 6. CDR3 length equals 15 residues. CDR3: CASSATGDIYNEQFF. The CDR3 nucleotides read TGTGCCAGCAGTGCTACAGGGGACATCTACAATGAGCAGTTCTTC.

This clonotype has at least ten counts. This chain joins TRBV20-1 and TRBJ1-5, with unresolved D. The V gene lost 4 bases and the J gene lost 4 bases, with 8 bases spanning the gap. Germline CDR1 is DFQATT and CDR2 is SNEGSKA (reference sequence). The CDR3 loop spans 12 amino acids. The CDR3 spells CSATAGNQPQHF. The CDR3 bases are TGCAGTGCTACCGCCGGTAATCAGCCCCAGCATTTT.

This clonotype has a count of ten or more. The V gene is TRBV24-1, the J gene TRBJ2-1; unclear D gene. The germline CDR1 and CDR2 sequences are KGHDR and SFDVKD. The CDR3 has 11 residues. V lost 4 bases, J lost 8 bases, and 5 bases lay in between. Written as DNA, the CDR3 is TGTGCCACCAGTGAAGCCGATGAGCAGTTCTTC. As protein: CATSEADEQFF.

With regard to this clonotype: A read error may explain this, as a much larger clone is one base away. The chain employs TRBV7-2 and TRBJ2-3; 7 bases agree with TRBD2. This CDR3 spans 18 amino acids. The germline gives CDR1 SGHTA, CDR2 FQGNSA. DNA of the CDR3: TGCGCCAGCAGCCACGAACGTCCAGCGGGATTTAGCACAGATACGCAGTATTTT. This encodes CASSHERPAGFSTDTQYF.

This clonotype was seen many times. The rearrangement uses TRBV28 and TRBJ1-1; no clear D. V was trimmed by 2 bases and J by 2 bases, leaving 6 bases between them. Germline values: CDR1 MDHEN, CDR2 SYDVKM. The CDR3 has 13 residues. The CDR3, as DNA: TGTGCCAGCAGTTTAGGCCATAACACTGAAGCTTTCTTT. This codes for CASSLGHNTEAFF.

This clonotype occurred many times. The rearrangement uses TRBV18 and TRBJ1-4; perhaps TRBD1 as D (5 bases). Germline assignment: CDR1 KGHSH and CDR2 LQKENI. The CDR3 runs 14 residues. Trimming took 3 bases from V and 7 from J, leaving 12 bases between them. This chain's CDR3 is CASSPPGRTEKLFF. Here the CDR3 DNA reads TGTGCCAGCTCACCCCCGGGACGAACTGAAAAACTGTTTTTT.

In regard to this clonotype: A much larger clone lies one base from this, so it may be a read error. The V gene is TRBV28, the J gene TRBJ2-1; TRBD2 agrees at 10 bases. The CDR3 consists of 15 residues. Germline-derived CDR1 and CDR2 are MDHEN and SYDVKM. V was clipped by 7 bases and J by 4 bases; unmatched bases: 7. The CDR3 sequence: CASTLPAGGYNEQFF. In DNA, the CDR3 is TGTGCCAGCACCCTCCCAGCGGGAGGGTACAATGAGCAGTTCTTC.

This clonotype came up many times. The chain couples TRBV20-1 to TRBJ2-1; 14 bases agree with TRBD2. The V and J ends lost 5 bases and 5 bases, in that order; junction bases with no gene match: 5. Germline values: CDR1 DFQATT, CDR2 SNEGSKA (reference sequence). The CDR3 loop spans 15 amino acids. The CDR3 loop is CSALRTSGRNNEQFF. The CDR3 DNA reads TGCAGTGCTCTCCGGACTAGCGGGAGGAACAATGAGCAGTTCTTC.

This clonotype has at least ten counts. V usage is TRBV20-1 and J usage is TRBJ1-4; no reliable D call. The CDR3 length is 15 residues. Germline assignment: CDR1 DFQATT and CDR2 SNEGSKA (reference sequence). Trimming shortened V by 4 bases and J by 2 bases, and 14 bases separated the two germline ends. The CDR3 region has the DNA TGCAGTGCTACGGGAACAAGTGTGACTAATGAAAAACTGTTTTTT. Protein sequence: CSATGTSVTNEKLFF.

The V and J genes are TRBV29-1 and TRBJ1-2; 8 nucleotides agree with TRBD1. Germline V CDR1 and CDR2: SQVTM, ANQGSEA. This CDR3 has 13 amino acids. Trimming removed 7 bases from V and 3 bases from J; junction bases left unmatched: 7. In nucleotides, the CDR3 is TGCAGCGGTGCCGTGACAGGGGACTATGGCTACACCTTC. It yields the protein CSGAVTGDYGYTF.

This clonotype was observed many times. The CDR3, as DNA: TGTGCCAGCAGTTTAGGCGAGGTATGGTTTCAACCCCAGCATTTT. Protein product: CASSLGEVWFQPQHF. The rearrangement joins TRBV12-3 or TRBV12-4 to TRBJ1-5; no definite D call. The CDR3 sequence is 15 residues long. V gave up 1 base and J gave up 10 bases, with 17 bases separating them.

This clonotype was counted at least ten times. This chain's CDR3 is CASSYGTSIQAFF. CDR3 coding DNA: TGTGCCAGCAGTTACGGGACTAGCATCCAAGCTTTCTTT. This sequence joins TRBV28 and TRBJ1-1, with D tentatively TRBD1 (5 bases). This CDR3 comprises 13 residues. V dropped 4 bases and J dropped 9 bases, with 15 bases sitting between them. CDR1 is MDHEN and CDR2 is SYDVKM in the germline V gene.

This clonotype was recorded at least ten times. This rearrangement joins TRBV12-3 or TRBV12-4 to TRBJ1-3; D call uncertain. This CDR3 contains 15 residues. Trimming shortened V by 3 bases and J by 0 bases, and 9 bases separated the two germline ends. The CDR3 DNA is TGTGCCAGCAGTTTCTCACACAGCTCTGGAAACACCATATATTTT. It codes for CASSFSHSSGNTIYF.

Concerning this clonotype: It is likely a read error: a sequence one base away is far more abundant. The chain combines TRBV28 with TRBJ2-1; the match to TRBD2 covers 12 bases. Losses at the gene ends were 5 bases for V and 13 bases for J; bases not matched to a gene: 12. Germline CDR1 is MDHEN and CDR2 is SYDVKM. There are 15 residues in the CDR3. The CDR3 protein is CASSQTSGRQETQFF. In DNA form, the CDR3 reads TGTGCCAGCAGTCAGACTAGCGGGAGACAAGAGACCCAGTTCTTC.

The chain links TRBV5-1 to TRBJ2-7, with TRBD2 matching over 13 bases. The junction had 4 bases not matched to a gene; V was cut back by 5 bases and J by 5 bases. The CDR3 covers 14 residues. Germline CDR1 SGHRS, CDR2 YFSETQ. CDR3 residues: CASSDGLAGDEQYF. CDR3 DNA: TGCGCCAGCAGTGATGGACTAGCGGGAGACGAGCAGTACTTC.

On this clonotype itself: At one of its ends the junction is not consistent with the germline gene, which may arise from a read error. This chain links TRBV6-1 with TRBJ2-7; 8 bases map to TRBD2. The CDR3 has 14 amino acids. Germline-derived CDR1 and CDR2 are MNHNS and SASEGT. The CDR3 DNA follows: TGTGCCGGCAGCGCAAGCGGGAGCGCCTACGAGCAGTACTTC. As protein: CAGSASGSAYEQYF.

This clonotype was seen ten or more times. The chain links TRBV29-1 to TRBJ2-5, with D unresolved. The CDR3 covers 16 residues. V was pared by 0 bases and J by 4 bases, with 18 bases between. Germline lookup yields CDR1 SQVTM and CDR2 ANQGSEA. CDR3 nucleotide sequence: TGCAGCGTTGAAGAACTTAGTTTCCACCGTACAGAGACCCAGTACTTC. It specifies CSVEELSFHRTETQYF.

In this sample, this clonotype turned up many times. The CDR3 nucleotides are TGCAGTGCTAGCTGGACAGGGGCCTACGAGCAGTACTTC. The encoded protein is CSASWTGAYEQYF. The V gene is TRBV20-1, the J gene TRBJ2-7; TRBD1 aligns across 9 bases. V trimming: 3 bases; J trimming: 2 bases; junction bases outside the gene matches: 2. CDR3 length: 13 residues. The germline gives CDR1 DFQATT, CDR2 SNEGSKA (reference sequence).

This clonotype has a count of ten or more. CDR3 residues: CAWSGQGNQPQHF. CDR3 DNA sequence: TGTGCCTGGAGTGGACAGGGCAATCAGCCCCAGCATTTT. V is TRBV30 and J is TRBJ1-5, with a weak D call TRBD1 (6 bases). The ends were cut back, 1 base at V and 2 bases at J, with 6 bases in the middle. CDR3 size: 13 residues. Germline CDR1 reads GTSNPN; CDR2 reads SVGIG (reference sequence).

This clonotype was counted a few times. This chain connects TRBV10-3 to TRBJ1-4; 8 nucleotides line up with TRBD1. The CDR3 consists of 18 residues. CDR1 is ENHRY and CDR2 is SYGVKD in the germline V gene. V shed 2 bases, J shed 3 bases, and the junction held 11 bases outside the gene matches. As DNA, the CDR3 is TGTGCCATCAGTGAGCCTTCAGGGGGCGAGAATTCTAATGAAAAACTGTTTTTT. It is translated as CAISEPSGGENSNEKLFF.

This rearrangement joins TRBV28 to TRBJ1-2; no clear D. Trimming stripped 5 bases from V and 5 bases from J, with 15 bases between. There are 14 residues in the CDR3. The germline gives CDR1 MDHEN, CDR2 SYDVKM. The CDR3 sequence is CASSHAGGRYGYTF. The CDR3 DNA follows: TGTGCCAGCAGTCACGCGGGCGGTCGATATGGCTACACCTTC.

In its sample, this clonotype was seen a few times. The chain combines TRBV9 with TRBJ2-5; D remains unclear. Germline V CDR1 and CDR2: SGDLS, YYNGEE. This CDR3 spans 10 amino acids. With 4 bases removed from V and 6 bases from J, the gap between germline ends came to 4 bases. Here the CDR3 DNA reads TGTGCCAGCAGCAGGAAGACCCAGTACTTC. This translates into CASSRKTQYF.

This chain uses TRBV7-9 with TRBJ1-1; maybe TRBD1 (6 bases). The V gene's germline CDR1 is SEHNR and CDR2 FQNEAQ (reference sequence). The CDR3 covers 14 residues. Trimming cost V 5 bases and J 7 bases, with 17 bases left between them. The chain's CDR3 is CASSPTGTILEAFF. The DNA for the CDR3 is TGTGCCAGCAGCCCTACAGGGACTATTCTTGAAGCTTTCTTT.

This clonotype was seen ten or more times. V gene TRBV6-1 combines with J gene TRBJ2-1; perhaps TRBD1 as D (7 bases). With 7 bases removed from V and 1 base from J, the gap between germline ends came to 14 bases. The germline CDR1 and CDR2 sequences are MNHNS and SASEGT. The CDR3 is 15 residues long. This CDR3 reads CASNAGGQSYNEQFF. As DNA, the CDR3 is TGTGCCAGCAACGCAGGGGGGCAGTCCTACAATGAGCAGTTCTTC.